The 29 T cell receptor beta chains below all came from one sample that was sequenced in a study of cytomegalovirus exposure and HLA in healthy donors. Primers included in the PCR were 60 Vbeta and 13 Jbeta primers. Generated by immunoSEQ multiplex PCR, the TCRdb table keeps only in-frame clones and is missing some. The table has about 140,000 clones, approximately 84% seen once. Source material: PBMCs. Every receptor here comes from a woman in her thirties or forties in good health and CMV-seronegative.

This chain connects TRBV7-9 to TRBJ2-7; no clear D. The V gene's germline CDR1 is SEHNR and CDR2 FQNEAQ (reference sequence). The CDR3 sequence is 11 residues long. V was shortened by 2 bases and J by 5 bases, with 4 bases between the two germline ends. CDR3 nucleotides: TGTGCCAGCAGCTTACTCCACGAGCAGTACTTC. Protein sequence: CASSLLHEQYF.

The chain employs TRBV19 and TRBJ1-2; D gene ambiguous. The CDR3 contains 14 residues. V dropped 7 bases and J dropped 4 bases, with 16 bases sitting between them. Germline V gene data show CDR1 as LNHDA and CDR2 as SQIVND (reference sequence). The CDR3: CASTTEAQLYGYTF. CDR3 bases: TGTGCCAGTACTACGGAGGCTCAACTCTATGGCTACACCTTC.

CDR3 nucleotides: TGTGCCAGCAGCCTCGGACTAGCGGGAGTGGGTGAGCAGTTCTTC. This encodes CASSLGLAGVGEQFF. This chain links TRBV4-2 with TRBJ2-1; TRBD2 aligns across 13 bases. With 4 bases clipped from V and 9 bases from J, the junction kept 6 bases outside the gene matches. Per germline, CDR1 LGHNA and CDR2 YNFKEQ. This CDR3 is built from 15 residues.

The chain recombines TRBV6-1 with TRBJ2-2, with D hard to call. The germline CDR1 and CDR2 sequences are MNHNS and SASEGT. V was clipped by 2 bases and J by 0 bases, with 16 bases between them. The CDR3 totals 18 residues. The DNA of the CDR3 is TGTGCCAGCAGTGAAAGGTCGACGGAGTCAGCGAACACCGGGGAGCTGTTTTTT. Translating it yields CASSERSTESANTGELFF.

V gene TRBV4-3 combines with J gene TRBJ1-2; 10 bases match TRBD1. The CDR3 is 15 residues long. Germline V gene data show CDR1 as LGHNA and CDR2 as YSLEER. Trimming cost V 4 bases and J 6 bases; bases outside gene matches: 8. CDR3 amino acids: CASSPTGQGWNGYTF. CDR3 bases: TGCGCCAGCAGCCCCACGGGACAGGGGTGGAATGGCTACACCTTC.

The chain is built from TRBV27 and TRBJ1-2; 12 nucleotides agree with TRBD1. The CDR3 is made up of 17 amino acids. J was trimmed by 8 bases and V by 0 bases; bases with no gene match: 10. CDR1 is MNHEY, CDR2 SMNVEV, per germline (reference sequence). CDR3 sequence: CASSLSGTGGMGVGYTF. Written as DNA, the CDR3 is TGTGCCAGCAGTTTATCAGGGACAGGGGGCATGGGAGTGGGCTACACCTTC.

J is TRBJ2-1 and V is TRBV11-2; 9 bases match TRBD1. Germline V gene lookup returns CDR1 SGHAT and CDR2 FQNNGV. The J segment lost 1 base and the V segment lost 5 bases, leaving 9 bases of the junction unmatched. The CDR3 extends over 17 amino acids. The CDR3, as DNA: TGTGCCAGCAGCAAGGGCGACAGGGGGTTTTCCTACAATGAGCAGTTCTTC. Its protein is CASSKGDRGFSYNEQFF. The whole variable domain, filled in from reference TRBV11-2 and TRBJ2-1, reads EAGVAQSPRYKIIEKRQSVAFWCNPISGHATLYWYQQILGQGPKLLIQFQNNGVVDDSQLPKDRFSAERLKGVDSTLKIQPAKLEDSAVYLCASSKGDRGFSYNEQFFGPGTRLTVL.

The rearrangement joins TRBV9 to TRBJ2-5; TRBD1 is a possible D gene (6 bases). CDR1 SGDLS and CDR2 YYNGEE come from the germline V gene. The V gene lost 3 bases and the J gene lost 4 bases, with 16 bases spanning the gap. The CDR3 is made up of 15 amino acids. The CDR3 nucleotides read TGTGCCAGCAGCGCGGCGTGGGGGCAGGGAGAGACCCAGTACTTC. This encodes CASSAAWGQGETQYF.

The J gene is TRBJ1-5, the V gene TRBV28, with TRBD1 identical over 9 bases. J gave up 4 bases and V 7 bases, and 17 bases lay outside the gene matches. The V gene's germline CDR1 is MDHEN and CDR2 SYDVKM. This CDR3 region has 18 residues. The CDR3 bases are TGTGCCAGCAAGAGCCCCTCCGGGACAGGGCTGATTAATCAGCCCCAGCATTTT. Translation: CASKSPSGTGLINQPQHF.

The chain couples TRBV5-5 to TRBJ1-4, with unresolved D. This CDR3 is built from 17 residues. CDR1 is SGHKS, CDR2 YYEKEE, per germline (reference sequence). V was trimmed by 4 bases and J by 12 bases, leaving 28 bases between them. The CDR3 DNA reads TGTGCCAGCAGCCCATTAGGAAGGGTAGTTGACGCCGGGGAACTGTTTTTT. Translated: CASSPLGRVVDAGELFF.

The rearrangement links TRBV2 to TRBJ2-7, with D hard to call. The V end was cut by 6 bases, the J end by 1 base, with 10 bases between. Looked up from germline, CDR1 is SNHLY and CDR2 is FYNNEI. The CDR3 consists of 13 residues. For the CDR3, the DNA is TGTGCCAGCAGGGTAGCTCTGTCCTACGAGCAGTACTTC. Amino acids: CASRVALSYEQYF.

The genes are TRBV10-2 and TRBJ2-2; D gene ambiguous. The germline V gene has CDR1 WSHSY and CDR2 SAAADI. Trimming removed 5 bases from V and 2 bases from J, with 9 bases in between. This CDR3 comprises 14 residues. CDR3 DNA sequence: TGCGCCAGCAGTCCCTCTTCCAACACCGGGGAGCTGTTTTTT. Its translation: CASSPSSNTGELFF.

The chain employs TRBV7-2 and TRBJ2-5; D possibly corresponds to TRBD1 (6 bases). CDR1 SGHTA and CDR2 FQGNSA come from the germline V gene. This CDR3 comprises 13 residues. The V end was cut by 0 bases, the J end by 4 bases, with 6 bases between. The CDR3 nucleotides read TGTGCCAGCAGCTTAGCACAGGGAGAGACCCAGTACTTC. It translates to CASSLAQGETQYF.

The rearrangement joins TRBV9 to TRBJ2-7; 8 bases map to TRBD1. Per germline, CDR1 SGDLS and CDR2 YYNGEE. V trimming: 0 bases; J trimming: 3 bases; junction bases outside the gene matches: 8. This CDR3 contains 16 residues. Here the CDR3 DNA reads TGTGCCAGCAGCGTAGCTCCGGGACAGGAGGTCTACGAGCAGTACTTC. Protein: CASSVAPGQEVYEQYF.

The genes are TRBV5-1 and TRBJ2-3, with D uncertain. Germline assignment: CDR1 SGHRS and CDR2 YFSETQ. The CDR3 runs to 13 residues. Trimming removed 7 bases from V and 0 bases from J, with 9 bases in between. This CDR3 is CASGADSTDTQYF. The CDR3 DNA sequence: TGCGCCAGCGGCGCGGATAGCACAGATACGCAGTATTTT.

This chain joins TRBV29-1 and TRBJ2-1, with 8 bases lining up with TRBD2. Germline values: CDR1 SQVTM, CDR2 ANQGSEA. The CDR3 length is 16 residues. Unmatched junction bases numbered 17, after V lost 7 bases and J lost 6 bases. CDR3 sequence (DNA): TGCAGCGCCCGAGATCGACTAGCGAGGCTTGGCAATGAGCAGTTCTTC. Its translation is CSARDRLARLGNEQFF.

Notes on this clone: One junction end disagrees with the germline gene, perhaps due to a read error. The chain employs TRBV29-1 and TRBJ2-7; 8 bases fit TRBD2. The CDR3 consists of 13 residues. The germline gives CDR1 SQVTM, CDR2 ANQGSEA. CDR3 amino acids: CSDRGRSSYGQYF. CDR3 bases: TGCAGCGATCGCGGGAGGTCCTCCTACGGGCAGTACTTC.

CDR3 loop: CASSRFSGGQPQHF. In DNA, the CDR3 is TGCGCCAGCAGCCGGTTCAGCGGAGGACAGCCCCAGCATTTT. The chain combines TRBV4-3 with TRBJ1-5; D remains unclear. Germline CDR1 LGHNA, CDR2 YSLEER. The CDR3 sequence is 14 residues long. V was trimmed by 4 bases and J by 7 bases, leaving 14 bases between them.

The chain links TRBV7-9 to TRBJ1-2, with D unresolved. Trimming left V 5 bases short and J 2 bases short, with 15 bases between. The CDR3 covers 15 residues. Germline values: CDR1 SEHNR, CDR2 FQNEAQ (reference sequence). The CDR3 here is CASSAEASRNYGYTF. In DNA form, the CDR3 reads TGTGCCAGCAGCGCCGAAGCGTCAAGGAACTATGGCTACACCTTC.

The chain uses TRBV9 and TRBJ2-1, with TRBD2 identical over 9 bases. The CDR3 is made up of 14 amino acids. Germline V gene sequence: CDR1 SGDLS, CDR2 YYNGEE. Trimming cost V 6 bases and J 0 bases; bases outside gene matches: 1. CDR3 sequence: CASNSGSSYNEQFF. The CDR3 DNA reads TGTGCCAGCAATAGCGGGAGCTCCTACAATGAGCAGTTCTTC.

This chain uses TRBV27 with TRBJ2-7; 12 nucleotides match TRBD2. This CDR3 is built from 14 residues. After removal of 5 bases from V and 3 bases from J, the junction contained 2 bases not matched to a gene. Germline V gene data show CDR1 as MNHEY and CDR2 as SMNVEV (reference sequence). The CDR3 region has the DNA TGTGCCAGCAGTCCGACTAGCGGGAGCTACGAGCAGTACTTC. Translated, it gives CASSPTSGSYEQYF.

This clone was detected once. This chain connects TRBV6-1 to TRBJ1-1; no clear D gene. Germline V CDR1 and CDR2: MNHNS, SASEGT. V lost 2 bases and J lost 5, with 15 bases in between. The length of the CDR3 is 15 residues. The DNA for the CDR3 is TGTGCCAGCAGTGAATTCTCTAGAACATTGACTGAAGCTTTCTTT. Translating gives CASSEFSRTLTEAFF.

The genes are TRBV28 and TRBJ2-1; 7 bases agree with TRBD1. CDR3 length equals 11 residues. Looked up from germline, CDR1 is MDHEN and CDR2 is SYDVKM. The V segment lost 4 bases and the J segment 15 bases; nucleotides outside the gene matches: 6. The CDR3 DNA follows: TGTGCCAGCAGTTCGGACAGGCCCCCGTTCTTC. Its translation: CASSSDRPPFF.

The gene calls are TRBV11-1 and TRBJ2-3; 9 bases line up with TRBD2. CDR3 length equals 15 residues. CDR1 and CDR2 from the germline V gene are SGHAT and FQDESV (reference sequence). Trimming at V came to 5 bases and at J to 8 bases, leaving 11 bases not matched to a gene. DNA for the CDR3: TGTGCCAGCAGCCCCCCCGGACTAGCGTCTGCTACGCAGTATTTT. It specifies CASSPPGLASATQYF. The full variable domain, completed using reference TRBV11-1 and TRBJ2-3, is EAEVAQSPRYKITEKSQAVAFWCDPISGHATLYWYRQILGQGPELLVQFQDESVVDDSQLPKDRFSAERLKGVDSTLKIQPAELGDSAMYLCASSPPGLASATQYFGPGTRLTVL.

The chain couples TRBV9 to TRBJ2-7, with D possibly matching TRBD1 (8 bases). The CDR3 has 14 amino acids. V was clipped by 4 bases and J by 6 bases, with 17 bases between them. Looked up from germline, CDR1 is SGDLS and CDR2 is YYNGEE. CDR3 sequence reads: CASSPRTGRGEQYF. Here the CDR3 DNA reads TGTGCCAGCAGCCCAAGGACAGGGAGGGGCGAGCAGTACTTC.

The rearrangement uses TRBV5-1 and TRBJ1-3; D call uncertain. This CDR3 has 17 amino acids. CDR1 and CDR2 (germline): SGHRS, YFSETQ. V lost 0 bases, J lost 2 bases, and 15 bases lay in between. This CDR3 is CASSLAPGGGTGNTIYF. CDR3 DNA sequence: TGCGCCAGCAGCTTGGCCCCGGGCGGAGGGACTGGAAACACCATATATTTT.

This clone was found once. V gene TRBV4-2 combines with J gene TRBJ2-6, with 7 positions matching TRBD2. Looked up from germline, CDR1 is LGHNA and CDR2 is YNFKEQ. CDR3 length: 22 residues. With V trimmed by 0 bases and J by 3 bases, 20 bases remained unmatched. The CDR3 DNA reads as TGTGCCAGCAGCCAAGATCCCTTCGCGCCCGGGCCTGGCGGGGGTGGGGCCAACGTCCTGACTTTC. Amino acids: CASSQDPFAPGPGGGGANVLTF.

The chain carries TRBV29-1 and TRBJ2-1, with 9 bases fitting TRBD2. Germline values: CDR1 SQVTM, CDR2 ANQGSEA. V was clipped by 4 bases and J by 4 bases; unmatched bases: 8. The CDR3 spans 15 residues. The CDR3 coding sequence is TGCAGCGTTGTCCCGGTAGCGGGAGTTTACAATGAGCAGTTCTTC. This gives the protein CSVVPVAGVYNEQFF.

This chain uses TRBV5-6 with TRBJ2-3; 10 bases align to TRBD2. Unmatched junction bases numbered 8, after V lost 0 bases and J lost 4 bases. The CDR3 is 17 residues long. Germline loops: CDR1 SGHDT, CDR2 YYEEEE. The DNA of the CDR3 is TGTGCCAGCAGCTTGGAGCGGCTAGCGGGAGTCTCAGATACGCAGTATTTT. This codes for CASSLERLAGVSDTQYF.